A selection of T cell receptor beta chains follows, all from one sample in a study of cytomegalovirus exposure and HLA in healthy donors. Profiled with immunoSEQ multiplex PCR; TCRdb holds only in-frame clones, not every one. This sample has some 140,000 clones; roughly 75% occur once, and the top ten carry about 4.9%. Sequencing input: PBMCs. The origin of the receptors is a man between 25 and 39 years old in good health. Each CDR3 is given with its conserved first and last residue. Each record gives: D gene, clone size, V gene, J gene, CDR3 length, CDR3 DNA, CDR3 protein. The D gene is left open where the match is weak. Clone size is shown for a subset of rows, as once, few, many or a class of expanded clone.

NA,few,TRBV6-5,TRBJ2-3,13,TGTGCCAGCAGTAAGGGGTTTTCGGATACGCAGTATTTT,CASSKGFSDTQYF
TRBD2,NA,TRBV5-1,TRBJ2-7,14,TGCGCCTCCGGGGCTAGCGGGATCTACTACGAGCAGTACTTC,CASGASGIYYEQYF
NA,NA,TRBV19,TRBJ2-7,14,TGTGCCAGTAGTATAAGTGGGAGCTCCTACGAGCAGTACTTC,CASSISGSSYEQYF
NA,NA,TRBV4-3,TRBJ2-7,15,TGCGCCAGCAGCCATACAGGGAGGGGCTCCTACGAGCAGTACTTC,CASSHTGRGSYEQYF
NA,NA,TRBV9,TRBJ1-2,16,TGTGCCAGCAGCGTAGGAAGCCCAGGAACTAACTATGGCTACACCTTC,CASSVGSPGTNYGYTF
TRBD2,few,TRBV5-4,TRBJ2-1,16,TGCGCCAGCAGCCCCGGGACTAGCGGGAGGAACAATGAGCAGTTCTTC,CASSPGTSGRNNEQFF
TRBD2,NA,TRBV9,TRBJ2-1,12,TGTGCCAGCAGCGGCGGGAGCGGCGAGCAGTTCTTC,CASSGGSGEQFF
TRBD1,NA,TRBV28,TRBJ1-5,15,TGTGCCAGCAGTTCTACCGGGACAGGACATCAGCCCCAGCATTTT,CASSSTGTGHQPQHF
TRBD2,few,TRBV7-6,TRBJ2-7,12,TGTGCCAGCAGCGGAGGGGAGGGGATTAAGTACTTC,CASSGGEGIKYF
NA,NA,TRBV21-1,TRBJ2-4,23,TGTGCCAGCAGCAAGTCGGATTTGAAGTCGGCGGGAGTTTCCCGAGGGCCCAAAAACATTCAGTACTTC,CASSKSDLKSAGVSRGPKNIQYF
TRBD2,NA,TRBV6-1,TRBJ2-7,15,TGTGCCAGCAGCTCCACTAGCGGGAGCTCCTACGAGCAGTACTTC,CASSSTSGSSYEQYF
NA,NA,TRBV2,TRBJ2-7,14,TGTGCCAGCAGTTCGGAGGGCCCCCTCTACGAGCAGTACTTC,CASSSEGPLYEQYF
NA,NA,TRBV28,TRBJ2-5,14,TGTGCCAGCAGTTTAACTCCGGGAAAAGAGACCCAGTACTTC,CASSLTPGKETQYF
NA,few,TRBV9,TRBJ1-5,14,TGTGCCAGCAGCCCGGCAGTGGGGGCACAGCCCCAGCATTTT,CASSPAVGAQPQHF
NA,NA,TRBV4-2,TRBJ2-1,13,TGTGCCAGCAGCCAAGATCTAATCAATGAGCAGTTCTTC,CASSQDLINEQFF
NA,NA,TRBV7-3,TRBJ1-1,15,TGTGCCAGCAGCTTAACTGGGGGGGGTGACACTGAAGCTTTCTTT,CASSLTGGGDTEAFF
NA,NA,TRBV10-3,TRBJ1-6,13,TGTGCCATCAGTGAGTCGAACGACTTACCCCTCCACTTT,CAISESNDLPLHF
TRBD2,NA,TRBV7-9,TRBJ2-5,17,TGTGCCAGCACCCCGGGCCGGCTAGCGGGAGGAGCAAAGACCCAGTACTTC,CASTPGRLAGGAKTQYF
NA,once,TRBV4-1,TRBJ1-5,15,TGCGCCAGCAGCCTCTCCACCGGGGAGACTAAGCCCCAGCATTTT,CASSLSTGETKPQHF
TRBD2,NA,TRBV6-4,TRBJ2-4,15,TGTGCCAGCAGCGAAGCGACTAGCGGGAGTTACATTCAGTACTTC,CASSEATSGSYIQYF
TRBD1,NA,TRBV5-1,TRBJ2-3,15,TGCGCCAGCAGCTCGGGACAGGGGGCCGCAGATACGCAGTATTTT,CASSSGQGAADTQYF
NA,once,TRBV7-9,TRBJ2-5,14,TGTTCCAGCAGCGAAAAGGGGTTGTGGGAGACCCAGTACTTC,CSSSEKGLWETQYF
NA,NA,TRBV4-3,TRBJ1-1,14,TGCGCCAGCAGCCAAGAGGTAAAGAGGACTGAAGCTTTCTTT,CASSQEVKRTEAFF
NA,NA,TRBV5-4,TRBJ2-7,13,TGTGCCAGCAGCCCCATGACAGGCGGCGAGCAGTACTTC,CASSPMTGGEQYF
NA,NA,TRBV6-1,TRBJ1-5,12,TGTGCCAGCAGCCTGAATCCGGGACAACAGCATTTT,CASSLNPGQQHF
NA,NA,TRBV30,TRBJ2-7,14,TGTGCCTGGAGTAGGCGGACCGGGAGTTACGAGCAGTACTTC,CAWSRRTGSYEQYF
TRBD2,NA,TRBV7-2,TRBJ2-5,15,TGTGCCAGCAGCTTAGGACTAGCCTCAGGGGAGACCCAGTACTTC,CASSLGLASGETQYF
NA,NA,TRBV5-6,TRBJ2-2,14,TGTGCCAGCAGCCAGGGGCCGTACACCGGGGAGCTGTTTTTT,CASSQGPYTGELFF
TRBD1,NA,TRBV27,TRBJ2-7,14,TGTGCCAGCAGTATAAACAGGGGACCCTACGAGCAGTACTTC,CASSINRGPYEQYF
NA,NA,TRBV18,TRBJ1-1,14,TGTGCCAGCTCACCAGGTACGGGATGGACTGAAGCTTTCTTT,CASSPGTGWTEAFF
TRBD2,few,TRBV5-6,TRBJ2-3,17,TGTGCCAGCAGCTTGGGTGGACTAGGCGCTCGAACAGATACGCAGTATTTT,CASSLGGLGARTDTQYF
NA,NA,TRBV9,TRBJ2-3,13,TGTGCCAGCAGCGCCCTCCTCACAGATACGCAGTATTTT,CASSALLTDTQYF
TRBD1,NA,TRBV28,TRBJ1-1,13,TGTGCCAGCAGTTTAGAAGGACAGGGAGGAGCTTTCTTT,CASSLEGQGGAFF
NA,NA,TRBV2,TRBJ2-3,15,TGTGCCAGCAGTAGGAGGTCAGCTTTCACAGATACGCAGTATTTT,CASSRRSAFTDTQYF
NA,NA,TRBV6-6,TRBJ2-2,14,TGTGCCAGCAGTTCCACAGCGGACACCGGGGAGCTGTTTTTT,CASSSTADTGELFF
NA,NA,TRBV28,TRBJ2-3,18,TGTGCCAGCAGTTTTTCGTTTCATGCTAGCGATACCTCAGATACGCAGTATTTT,CASSFSFHASDTSDTQYF
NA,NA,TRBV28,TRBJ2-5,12,TGTGCCAGCAGCGCTGGGGGGGAGACCCAGTACTTC,CASSAGGETQYF
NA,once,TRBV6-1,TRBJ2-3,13,TGTGCCAGCAGTGAAGGGCAGAAAGATACGCAGTATTTT,CASSEGQKDTQYF
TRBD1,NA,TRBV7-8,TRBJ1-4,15,TGTGCCAGCAGCTCATACAGGGGGATCGAGGAAAAACTGTTTTTT,CASSSYRGIEEKLFF
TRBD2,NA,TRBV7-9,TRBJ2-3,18,TGTGCCAGCAGGAGGACTAGCGGGAGGAACCGGAGCACAGATACGCAGTATTTT,CASRRTSGRNRSTDTQYF
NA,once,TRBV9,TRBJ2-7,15,TGTGCCAGCAGCCCGGTCGGGAGCGTCTCCTACGAGCAGTACTTC,CASSPVGSVSYEQYF
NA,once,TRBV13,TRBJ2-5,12,TGTGCCAGCAGCCCTCGAGCGGGGACCCAGTACTTC,CASSPRAGTQYF
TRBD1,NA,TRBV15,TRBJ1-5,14,TGTGCCACCAGCAGATCACAGGGGAATCAGCCCCAGCATTTT,CATSRSQGNQPQHF
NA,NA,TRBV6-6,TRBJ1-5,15,TGTGCCAGCAGTTACGGCGGACAAAGCAATCAGCCCCAGCATTTT,CASSYGGQSNQPQHF
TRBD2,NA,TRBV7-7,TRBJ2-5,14,TGTGCCAGCAGCCCAAGGACTAGCCGGGAGACCCAGTACTTC,CASSPRTSRETQYF
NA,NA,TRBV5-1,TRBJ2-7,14,TGCGCCAGCAGCTCGGACACTGGATACTACGAGCAGTACTTC,CASSSDTGYYEQYF
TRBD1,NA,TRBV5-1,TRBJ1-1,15,TGCGCCAGCAGCGTTTACGCGGGACAGGGGGCTGAAGCTTTCTTT,CASSVYAGQGAEAFF
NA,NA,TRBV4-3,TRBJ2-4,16,TGCGCCAGCAGCCAAGTAGTAAGCGGAGCCAAAAACATTCAGTACTTC,CASSQVVSGAKNIQYF
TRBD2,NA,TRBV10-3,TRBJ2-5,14,TGTGCCACCGCCCCTGGGGGGGGACAAGAGACCCAGTACTTC,CATAPGGGQETQYF
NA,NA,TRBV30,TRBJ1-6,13,TGTGCCTGGAGGTTGAACAGTAAGGCACCCCTCCACTTT,CAWRLNSKAPLHF
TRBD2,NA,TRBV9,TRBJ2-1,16,TGTGCCAGTAGCGAACTCCCTAGCGGGACCTACAATGAGCAGTTCTTC,CASSELPSGTYNEQFF
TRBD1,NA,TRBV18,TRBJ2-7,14,TGTGCCAGCTCAGCGGGACAGGGAAGAAGGGAGCAGTACTTC,CASSAGQGRREQYF
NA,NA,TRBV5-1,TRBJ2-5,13,TGCGCCAGCAGCTTGGGACTGCAAGAGACCCAGTACTTC,CASSLGLQETQYF
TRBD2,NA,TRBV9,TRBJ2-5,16,TGTGCCAGCAGCGGGACTAGCGGGCTCGGGACGAAGACCCAGTACTTC,CASSGTSGLGTKTQYF